The 2 T cell receptor beta chains below were found in one sample sequenced in a study of PD-L1 blockade in urothelial cancer. Profiling relied on immunoSEQ multiplex PCR, and the TCRdb table lists in-frame clones only, not all of them. The sample has under 90,000 clones; more than 90% are singletons. The source material was PBMCs, sampled around atezolizumab (anti-PD-L1) treatment. The receptor source for this set is a man aged 55 to 70 with urothelial cancer.

On this clone itself: The sample has other DNA sequences that encode this CDR3 too. The V gene is TRBV7-9, the J gene TRBJ2-1; weak D call: TRBD2 (6 bases). With 0 bases removed from V and 7 bases from J, the gap between germline ends came to 7 bases. CDR3 length: 13 residues. Germline V CDR1 and CDR2: SEHNR, FQNEAQ (reference sequence). CDR3 nucleotides: TGTGCCAGCAGCTTAGCGGGGGGTAATGAGCAGTTCTTC. Protein product: CASSLAGGNEQFF.

The rearrangement uses TRBV19 and TRBJ1-5; a weak D match, TRBD1 (6 bases). This CDR3 is built from 15 residues. Germline lookup yields CDR1 LNHDA and CDR2 SQIVND (reference sequence). V was shortened by 3 bases and J by 0 bases, with 9 bases between the two germline ends. The chain's CDR3 is CASSIRQVSNQPQHF. The CDR3 region has the DNA TGTGCCAGTAGTATTAGACAGGTTAGCAATCAGCCCCAGCATTTT.